This entry describes one TCR beta chain. This clonotype was seen only a few times. There is no known antigen for this receptor. Base qualities were left out, and no much larger clone turns up one base away. Ficoll-Paque density gradient centrifugation was the method used to isolate PBMCs. The sample originates from a study of T-cell memory formation after mild COVID-19 (dated by TCRdb to about 2021). In terms of the full investigation: TCR sequence clusters from the two donors were largely donor specific. Longitudinal TCRalpha and TCRbeta repertoire sequencing tracked T-cell clones expanding and contracting after mild COVID-19 in a couple of donors. Two young, previously healthy adult volunteers made up the cohort, one male and one female. General conclusions and limits of the study: Clones contracting from day 15 to 85 had balanced CD4/CD8 phenotypes, while a second wave expanding from day 15 to 37 was biased towards CD4+. Some responding clones were detected in pre-infection memory, suggesting pre-existing cross-reactive memory T cells joined the SARS-CoV-2 response. SARS-CoV-2 specificity of the second-wave clones peaking on day 37 was not confirmed. The study included only two mild cases, and larger cohorts that include severe cases with pre-infection samples were judged to be necessary. Contracting CD4+ clones were found mainly in CM and EM memory subsets, while CD8+ clones were enriched in EMRA.

CDR1 and CDR2, looked up from the germline V gene (reference sequence), are DFQATT and SNEGSKA. The V end gives up 6 bases and the J end 1 base, leaving 7 bases in the junction not matched to a gene. The CDR3 sequence holds 15 residues, the cysteine and phenylalanine included. Only CDR3 DNA remains: 45 bases, in frame from the first base. The instrument was an Illumina NovaSeq 6000. TCRalpha and TCRbeta cDNA libraries were constructed by 5'RACE with constant-segment primers, with sample barcodes and unique molecular identifiers being introduced. Trizol reagent was used to extract RNA from every sample. Libraries were amplified in two PCR steps, with a second sample barcode and Illumina TruSeq adapters added in the second step. The libraries were sequenced on an Illumina NovaSeq using 2 x 150 bp paired-end reads. Regarding the original processing steps: The reads were demultiplexed and collapsed into UMI-guided consensus sequences using migec v1.2.7. Using mixcr v2.1.11, the UMI consensuses were aligned to TRA and TRB V and J templates and assembled into clonotypes. A clonotype was counted as expanded or contracted only when both edgeR and NoisET called the clonotype significant, with the noise models trained on biological replicates. For edgeR calls, the thresholds were a false discovery rate-adjusted p below 0.01 and a log2 fold-change of 1. As an exploratory analysis of dynamics, max-normalized trajectories of the 1000 most abundant clonotypes were examined by PCA with hierarchical clustering. Separately sequenced CD4+ and CD8+ repertoires were used to assign a CD4 or CD8 phenotype to each responding clone. Using fastp at Q25 and MiXCR, TCRdb reprocessed the public reads and kept productive beta chains. Duplicate CDR3 protein sequences are folded into a single record with the most common DNA and genes. TCRdb assigned the V and J calls; the authors' analysis was not used. For this sample there are a few hundred thousand distinct CDR3 sequences; 18% appear just once. About 23% of the sample belongs to the ten largest clones.

Recombination joined TRBV20-1 with TRBJ2-5, and TRBD2 aligns with 11 junction nucleotides. This TCR was sampled from a man aged 18 to 35 who had mild COVID-19 (a few samples of this study predate the infection). The sample titles of this study are shuffled in the database, so cell type and time point are left out; the donor was told from shared clones. Material for sequencing was PBMCs or a T cell subset sorted from them (not recorded which). The nucleotide sequence is given as TGCAGTGCGGTGCTAGCGGGGGGCTCCCAAGAGACCCAGTACTTC. It is translated as CSAVLAGGSQETQYF.